This T cell receptor beta chain was recorded in a study of blood T cell repertoires in COVID-19. Study context: Samples taken during acute and convalescent COVID-19 were collected in the United States, Italy and Spain. In each case, the material was cDNA or gDNA derived from T cells, B-cell-depleted T cells, or PBMCs.

Germline V gene sequence: CDR1 SGHTA, CDR2 FQGNSA. Trimming at V came to 1 base and at J to 1 base, leaving 1 base not matched to a gene. The CDR3 covers 15 residues. Per the original methods: Amplification with reference gene primers provided the estimates of nucleated cell counts. Assay used: immunoSEQ multiplex PCR; TCRdb lists only in-frame clones, some missing. The D gene and trimming were derived from the DNA, and the V and J assignments and clone size from that table. The sample lists tens of thousands of clones, roughly 70% seen once, with 2.6% in the top ten. The specimen sequenced was peripheral blood. This clonotype was sampled from a human donor with acute or convalescent COVID-19. The donor label of this sample is uncertain. The chain links TRBV7-2 to TRBJ2-3; 8 nucleotides match TRBD2. CDR3 nucleotides: TGTGCCAGCAGCTTAGGAGCGGGAGGCACAGATACGCAGTATTTT. Protein: CASSLGAGGTDTQYF.